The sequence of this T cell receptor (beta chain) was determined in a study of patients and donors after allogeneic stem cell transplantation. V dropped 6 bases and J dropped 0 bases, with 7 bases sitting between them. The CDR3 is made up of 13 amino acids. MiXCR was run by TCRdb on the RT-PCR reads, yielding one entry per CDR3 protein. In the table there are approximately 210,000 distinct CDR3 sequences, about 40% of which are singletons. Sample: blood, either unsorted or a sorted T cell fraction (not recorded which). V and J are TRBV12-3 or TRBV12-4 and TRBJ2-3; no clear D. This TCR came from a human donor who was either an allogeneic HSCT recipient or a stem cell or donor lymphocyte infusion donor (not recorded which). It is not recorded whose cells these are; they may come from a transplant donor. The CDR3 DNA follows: TGTGCCAGCAGGGGTTCTAGCACAGATACGCAGTATTTT. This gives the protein CASRGSSTDTQYF.